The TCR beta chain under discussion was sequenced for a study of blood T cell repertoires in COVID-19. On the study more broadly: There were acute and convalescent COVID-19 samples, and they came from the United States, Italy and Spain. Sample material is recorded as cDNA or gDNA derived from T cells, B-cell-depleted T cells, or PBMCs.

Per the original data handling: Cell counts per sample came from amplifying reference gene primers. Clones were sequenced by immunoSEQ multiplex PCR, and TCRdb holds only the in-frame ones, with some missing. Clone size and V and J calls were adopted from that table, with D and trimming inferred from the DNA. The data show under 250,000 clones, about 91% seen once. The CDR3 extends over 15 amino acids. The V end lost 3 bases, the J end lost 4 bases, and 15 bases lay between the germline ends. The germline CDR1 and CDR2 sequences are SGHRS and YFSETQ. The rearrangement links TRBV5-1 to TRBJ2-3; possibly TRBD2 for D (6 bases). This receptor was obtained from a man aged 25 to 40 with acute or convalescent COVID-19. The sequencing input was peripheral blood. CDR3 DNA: TGCGCCAGCAGCTCCTCGATAGGGGAGGCAGATACGCAGTATTTT. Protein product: CASSSSIGEADTQYF.